This T cell receptor (beta chain) was found in a study of early T cells in non-severe SARS-CoV-2 infection (dated by TCRdb to the early 2020s). About the full investigation: Bulk RNA from unsorted whole blood was used for TCR sequencing, so alpha and beta chains could not be paired. General conclusions and limits of the study: Matching against VDJdb was skewed toward anti-spike CD8 responses, likely underestimated virus-specific expansions, and missed private and CD4 specificities.

V and J are truncated by 3 bases and 1 base respectively, leaving an intervening sequence of 12 bases. Reading the germline V gene gives CDR1 KGHSH and CDR2 LQKENI. The CDR3 has 15 amino acids, counting the end cysteine and phenylalanine. Just the 45-base CDR3 DNA is kept, in frame starting at base 1. This was a case-control study nested in a cohort of healthcare workers in London, UK, who had nasopharyngeal swab PCR tests and blood samples taken every week. Healthcare workers were recruited between 23 and 31 March 2020, during the week of the UK lockdown, and were followed weekly for up to about 16 weeks. In its sample, this clonotype was seen many times. This receptor's antigen is unknown. No base qualities exist here, and no much larger clone lies one base off it. Receptor amplification or capture employed 5' RACE. The data were produced on a NextSeq 500. To correct for sequencing error and PCR bias, the TCR library protocol tagged individual cDNA molecules with unique molecular identifiers. TCR alpha and beta chains were both sequenced, and the abundances of alpha and beta sequences in each sample were closely correlated with each other. The original pipeline was this. Decombinator V4 was used to annotate the V gene, J gene and CDR3 of the TCR sequences. TCRs were defined as expanded if a significant change between any two time points was detected under a Poisson model with p below 0.0001. Abundances of TCRs were expressed as counts per million after normalisation to the total number of TCRs sequenced in each sample. MAIT TCRs were defined by TRAV1-2 paired with TRAJ12, TRAJ20 or TRAJ33, and iNKT TCRs by TRAV10 paired with TRAJ18. A search of VDJdb, accessed on 1 November 2021, was run for TCRs annotated to CMV, EBV and SARS-CoV-2, with TCRs annotated for multiple antigens excluded. In TCRdb, the public reads were trimmed at Q25 with fastp and aligned with MiXCR, with productive beta chains retained. Rows are unified per CDR3 protein, each entry keeping the most common DNA and genes. These V and J calls originate from TCRdb's pipeline instead of the authors' own analysis. The sample table shows 80,000 or so distinct CDR3 sequences, and 5% to 7% are seen once. The top ten hold roughly 7.8% of the sample.

The source of this sequence is an adult who was a healthcare worker with PCR-confirmed SARS-CoV-2 infection or an uninfected control (not recorded which). Sample: whole blood. Recombination linked TRBV18 to TRBJ1-1; no D segment can be confidently identified. The DNA reads TGTGCCAGCTCACCGGGTGTACAGAGGAACACTGAAGCTTTCTTT. This is translated as CASSPGVQRNTEAFF.